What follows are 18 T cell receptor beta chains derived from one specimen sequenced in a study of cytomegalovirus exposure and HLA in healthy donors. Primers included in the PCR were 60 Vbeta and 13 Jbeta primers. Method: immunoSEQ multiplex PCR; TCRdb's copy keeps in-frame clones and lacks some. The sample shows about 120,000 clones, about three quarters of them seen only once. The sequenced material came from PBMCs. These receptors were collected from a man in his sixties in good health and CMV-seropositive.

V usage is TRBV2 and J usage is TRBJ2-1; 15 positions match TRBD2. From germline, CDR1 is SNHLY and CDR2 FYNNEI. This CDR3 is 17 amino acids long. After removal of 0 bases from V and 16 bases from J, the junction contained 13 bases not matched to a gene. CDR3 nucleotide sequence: TGTGCCAGCAGTGAAGCGAGGACTAGCGGGGGGGGCAGGGGATCTTTCTTC. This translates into CASSEARTSGGGRGSFF.

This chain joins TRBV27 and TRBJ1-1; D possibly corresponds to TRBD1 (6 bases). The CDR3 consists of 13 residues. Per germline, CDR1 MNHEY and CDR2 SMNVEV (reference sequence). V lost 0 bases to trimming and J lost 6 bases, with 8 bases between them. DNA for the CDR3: TGTGCCAGCAGTTTATCAGGGGGTTCTGAAGCTTTCTTT. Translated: CASSLSGGSEAFF.

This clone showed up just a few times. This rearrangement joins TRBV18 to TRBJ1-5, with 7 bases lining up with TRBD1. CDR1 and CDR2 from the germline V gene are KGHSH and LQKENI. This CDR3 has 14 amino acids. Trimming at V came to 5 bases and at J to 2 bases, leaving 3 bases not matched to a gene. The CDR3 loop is CASSSGGGNQPQHF. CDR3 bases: TGTGCCAGCTCATCAGGGGGTGGCAATCAGCCCCAGCATTTT.

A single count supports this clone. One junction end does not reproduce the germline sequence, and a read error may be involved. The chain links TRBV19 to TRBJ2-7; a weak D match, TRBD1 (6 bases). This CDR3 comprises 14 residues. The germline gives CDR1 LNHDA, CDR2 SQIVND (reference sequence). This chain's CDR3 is CASSIPTGHHERYF. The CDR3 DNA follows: TGTGCCAGTAGTATACCAACGGGACACCACGAGCGGTACTTC.

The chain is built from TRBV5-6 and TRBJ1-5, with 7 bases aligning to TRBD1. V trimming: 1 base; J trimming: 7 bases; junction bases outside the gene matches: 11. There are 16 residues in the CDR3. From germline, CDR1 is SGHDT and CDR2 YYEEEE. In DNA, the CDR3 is TGTGCCAGCAGCTTGTCTCAAAGGACAGGCGGACAGCCCCAGCATTTT. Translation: CASSLSQRTGGQPQHF.

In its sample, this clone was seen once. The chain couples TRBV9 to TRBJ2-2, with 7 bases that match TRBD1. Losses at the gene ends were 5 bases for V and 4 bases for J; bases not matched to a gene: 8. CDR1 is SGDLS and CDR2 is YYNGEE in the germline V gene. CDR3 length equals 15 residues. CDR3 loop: CASSPGGTSTGELFF. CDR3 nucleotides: TGTGCCAGCAGTCCAGGGGGAACTTCCACCGGGGAGCTGTTTTTT.

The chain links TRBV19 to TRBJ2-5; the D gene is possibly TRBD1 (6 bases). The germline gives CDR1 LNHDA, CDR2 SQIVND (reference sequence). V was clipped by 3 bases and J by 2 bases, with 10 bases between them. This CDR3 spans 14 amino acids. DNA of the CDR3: TGTGCCAGTAGTATCATTACAGGGCAAGAGACCCAGTACTTC. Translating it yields CASSIITGQETQYF.

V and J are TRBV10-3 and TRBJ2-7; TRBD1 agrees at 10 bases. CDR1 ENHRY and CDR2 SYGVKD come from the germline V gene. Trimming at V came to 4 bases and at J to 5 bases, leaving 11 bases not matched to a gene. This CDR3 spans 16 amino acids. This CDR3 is CAISGMLTGGVNEQYF. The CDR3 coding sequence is TGTGCCATCAGTGGAATGCTGACAGGGGGCGTAAACGAGCAGTACTTC.

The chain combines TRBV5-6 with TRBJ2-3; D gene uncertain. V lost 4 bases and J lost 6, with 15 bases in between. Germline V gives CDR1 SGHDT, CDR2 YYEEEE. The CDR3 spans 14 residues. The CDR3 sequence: CASSTRHPWDTQYF. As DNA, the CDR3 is TGTGCCAGCAGCACCCGACACCCTTGGGATACGCAGTATTTT.

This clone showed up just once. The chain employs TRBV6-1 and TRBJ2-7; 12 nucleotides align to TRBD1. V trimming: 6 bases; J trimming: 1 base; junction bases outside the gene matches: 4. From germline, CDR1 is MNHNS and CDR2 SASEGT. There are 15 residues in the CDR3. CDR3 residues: CASRGQGALSYEQYF. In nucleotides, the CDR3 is TGTGCCAGCAGGGGACAGGGGGCCCTTTCCTACGAGCAGTACTTC.

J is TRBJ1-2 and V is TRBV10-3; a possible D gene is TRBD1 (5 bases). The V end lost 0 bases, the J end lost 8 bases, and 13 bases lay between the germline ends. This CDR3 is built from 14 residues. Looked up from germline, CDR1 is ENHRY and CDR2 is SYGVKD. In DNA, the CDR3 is TGTGCCATCAGTGAGTCAGGGCAGGGAAGGGGCTACACCTTC. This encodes CAISESGQGRGYTF.

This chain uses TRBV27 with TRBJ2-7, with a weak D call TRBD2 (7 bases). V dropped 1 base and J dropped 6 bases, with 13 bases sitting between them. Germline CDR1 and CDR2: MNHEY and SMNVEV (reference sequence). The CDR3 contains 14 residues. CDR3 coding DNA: TGTGCCAGCAGTTTATACCTGGGAGGGGGCGAGCAGTACTTC. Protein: CASSLYLGGGEQYF.

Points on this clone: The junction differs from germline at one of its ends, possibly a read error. Written as DNA, the CDR3 is TGCACCAGCAGTCGGGGGAGCGACTACGAGCAGTACTTC. Encoded protein: CTSSRGSDYEQYF. The V and J genes are TRBV5-1 and TRBJ2-7; a weak D match, TRBD2 (6 bases). The CDR3 contains 13 residues. Germline CDR1 is SGHRS and CDR2 is YFSETQ.

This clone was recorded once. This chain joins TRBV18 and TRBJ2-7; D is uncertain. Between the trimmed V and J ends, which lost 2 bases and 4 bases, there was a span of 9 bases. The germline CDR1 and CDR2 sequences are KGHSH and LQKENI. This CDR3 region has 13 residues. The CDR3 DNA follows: TGTGCCAGCTCACCAGGTCCCCGGTACGAGCAGTACTTC. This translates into CASSPGPRYEQYF.

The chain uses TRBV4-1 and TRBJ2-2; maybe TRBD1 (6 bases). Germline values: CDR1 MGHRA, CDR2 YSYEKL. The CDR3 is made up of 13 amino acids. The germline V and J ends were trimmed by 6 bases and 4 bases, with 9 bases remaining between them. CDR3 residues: CASSRTVTGELFF. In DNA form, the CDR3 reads TGCGCCAGCAGTCGGACAGTCACCGGGGAGCTGTTTTTT.

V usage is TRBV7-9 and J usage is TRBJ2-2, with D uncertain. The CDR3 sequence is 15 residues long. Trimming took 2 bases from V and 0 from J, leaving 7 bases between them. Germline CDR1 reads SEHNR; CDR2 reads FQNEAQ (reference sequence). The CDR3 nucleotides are TGTGCCAGCAGCTTAAGAGCCGCGAACACCGGGGAGCTGTTTTTT. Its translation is CASSLRAANTGELFF.

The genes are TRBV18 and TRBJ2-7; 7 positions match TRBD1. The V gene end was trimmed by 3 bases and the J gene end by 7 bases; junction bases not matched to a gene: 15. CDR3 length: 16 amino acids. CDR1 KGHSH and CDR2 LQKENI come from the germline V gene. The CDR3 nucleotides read TGTGCCAGCTCACCCCATGGGGACAGCCCCCCCCAGGAGCAGTACTTC. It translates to CASSPHGDSPPQEQYF.

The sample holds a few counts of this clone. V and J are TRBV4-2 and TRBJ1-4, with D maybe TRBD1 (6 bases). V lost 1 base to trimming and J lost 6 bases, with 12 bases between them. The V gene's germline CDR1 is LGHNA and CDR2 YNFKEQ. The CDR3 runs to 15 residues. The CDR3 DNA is TGTGCCAGCAGCCAAGGAGATAGGACAGATGAAAAACTGTTTTTT. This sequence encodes CASSQGDRTDEKLFF.